A single TCR beta chain is shown here with its context. This clone was found a few times. This receptor's antigen is unknown. One base away there is no much larger clone; base qualities are not given. TCR CDR3 regions were amplified from genomic DNA by multiplex PCR using the deep immunoSEQ assay. Extracted genomic DNA from each cell subset was spread evenly across all wells of several immunoSEQ 96-well plates, with each plate serving as a replicate. For sorted subsets, 200 to 250 ng genomic DNA, equal to tens of thousands of T cell genomes, was loaded into each replicate PCR. Purified libraries were quantified with a Qubit 3.0 fluorometer, sized on a Bioanalyzer 2100, and re-quantified with the KAPA Library Quantification kit. A separate single-read 150-cycle Illumina NextSeq 550 flow cell was used to sequence each immunoSEQ 96-well plate. From the authors' description of their analysis: Because the immunoSEQ output included only junctional sequences and no quality scores, the filtering could not be the same as the filtering used for full-length reads. Sequences were annotated with PyIR, a Python wrapper for IgBLAST v1.9, using IMGT germline references to assign V/J genes and CDR3. Any read was removed if the V/J assignment was weak (E-value above 1e-6), the CDR3 was missing, or the read contained stop codons, out-of-frame junctions, or ambiguous translated residues. V3J clonotypes were defined by identical inferred V gene, J gene, and CDR3 amino acid sequence. Percentage overlap between repertoires was computed as shared unique clonotypes divided by the size of the smaller repertoire. RTK rarefaction, the Chao1 estimator, and Recon v2.1 estimates of unobserved clonotypes were used to assess repertoire richness. Generation probabilities for all TCRbeta clonotypes obtained by the gDNA method from four donors were computed using OLGA. TCRdb retrieved this table from immuneACCESS and kept in-frame rearrangements only. Not all clones are present; in checked studies, unresolved V genes account for under half, and no reason is known for the remainder. For V, J and clone size, that table is used; D and trimming come from the DNA. The sample table records about 1 million clones; about 75% of these occur just once. Approximately 1.5% of the sample is taken by the ten largest.

Clipping removes 6 bases from V and 4 bases from J, with 10 as the unmatched junction base count. Counted from cysteine to phenylalanine, this CDR3 has 16 amino acids. Left in the record is the CDR3 DNA by itself, 48 bases read in frame from the first base. The germline V gene sets CDR1 to SGHTA and CDR2 to FQGNSA. Donors were healthy HIV-negative adults with no recently reported acute infections or vaccinations. Only Caucasian adults living in Nashville, Tennessee, USA were represented among the donors. CD4+ T cells were enriched by magnetic negative selection, after which naive cells were positively selected on CD45RA and the negative fraction was taken as the memory subset. After blood collection by leukapheresis, PBMCs were isolated using Ficoll-Histopaque density gradient centrifugation and then cryopreserved in the vapor phase of liquid nitrogen. Analytical flow cytometry was used to check the purity and quantity of each magnetically sorted T cell population. Genomic DNA was isolated from every sorted fraction and measured by UV absorbance on a Nanodrop 2000c.

The data were obtained in a study of shared clonotypes between healthy human individuals (dated by TCRdb to the early 2020s). About the full investigation: The cohort comprised a couple of women and three men aged 18 to 49 years. Different laboratories and diverse techniques were used to prepare libraries and sequence TCR repertoires, to increase sequencing depth and limit assay-specific biases. Each donor's leukapheresis produced roughly between about 0.8 and 8.9 billion PBMCs. For each donor, CD4 naive and CD4 memory were each given three plates, CD8 naive was given two plates, and CD8 memory was given one plate. To estimate repertoire size and how much clonotypes are shared between individuals, the study performed deep sequencing of blood TCR repertoires from 4 to 6 healthy adults. The paper as a whole reports these results and caveats: Even with the large sequencing depth, rarefaction of the sorted-subset datasets indicated that sequencing was incomplete. Pairwise subsampling led to the expectation that sequencing depth would affect the degree of clonotype sharing among donors. Larger estimated clonotype richness was generally found for naive subsets than for memory subsets. Sampling was limited to blood, and TCR repertoires in tissue likely differ from TCR repertoires in blood. When several donors were compared, the shared fraction of clonotypes was around 4.6% for naive CD4, approximately 3.3% for naive CD8, 2.3% for memory CD4, and 0.3% to 0.5% for memory CD8. Because the study included a small number of donors, the genetic and exposure-history diversity represented was limited. Compared with non-shared clonotypes, clonotypes shared by all four sorted-subset donors had higher generation probabilities.

In this chain, TRBV7-2 is recombined with TRBJ2-3, and TRBD2 matches 10 of the central bases. This clonotype was sampled from a man aged 18 to 30 in good health. The sequenced sample was memory CD4+ T cells sorted from blood. Sample cell subset or site, as interpreted from the label and publication: CD45RA-negative fraction. The sequenced DNA: TGTGCCAGCAGGCCCGCGTTAGCGGGAGGCGCAGATACGCAGTATTTT. This sequence encodes CASRPALAGGADTQYF.